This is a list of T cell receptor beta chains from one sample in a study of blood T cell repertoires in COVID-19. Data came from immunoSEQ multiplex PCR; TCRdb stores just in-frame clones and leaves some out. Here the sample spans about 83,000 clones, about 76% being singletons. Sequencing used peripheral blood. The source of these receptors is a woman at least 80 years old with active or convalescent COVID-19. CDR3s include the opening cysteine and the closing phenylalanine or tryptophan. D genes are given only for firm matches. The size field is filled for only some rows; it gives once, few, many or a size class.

CAWSRGRGLDTQYF TGTGCCTGGAGCCGGGGCAGGGGGTTAGATACGCAGTATTTT TRBJ2-3 TRBD1 . TRBV30
CAISEGGRGYTF TGTGCCATCAGTGAAGGCGGTAGGGGCTACACCTTC TRBJ1-2 . . TRBV10-3
CASGLPRDSSGNTIYF TGTGCTAGTGGTTTGCCCCGGGACTCCTCTGGAAACACCATATATTTT TRBJ1-3 . once TRBV12-5
CASSLSPRNEQFF TGTGCCAGCAGTTTAAGCCCGAGGAATGAGCAGTTCTTC TRBJ2-1 . few TRBV12-3/TRBV12-4
CASSLGGIAGDTQYF TGTGCCAGCAGCTTAGGGGGGATAGCGGGAGATACGCAGTATTTT TRBJ2-3 TRBD2 . TRBV7-9
CASSLLAGEPRTDTQYF TGTGCCAGCAGTTTACTAGCGGGGGAACCCCGCACAGATACGCAGTATTTT TRBJ2-3 TRBD2 few TRBV6-2/TRBV6-3
CASTVAGSSYEQYF TGTGCCAGTACCGTCGCAGGCAGCTCCTACGAGCAGTACTTC TRBJ2-7 . few TRBV19
CASSSNNEQFF TGTGCCAGCAGCTCTAACAATGAGCAGTTCTTC TRBJ2-1 . . TRBV9
CASRERGADNEQFF TGTGCCAGCAGAGAGCGGGGGGCCGACAATGAGCAGTTCTTC TRBJ2-1 TRBD2 . TRBV2
CASIRRGSTTDTQYF TGTGCCAGCATTCGACGGGGGAGCACCACAGATACGCAGTATTTT TRBJ2-3 . . TRBV6-1
CASRGEGVSPLHF TGTGCCAGTAGGGGGGAGGGAGTCTCACCCCTCCACTTT TRBJ1-6 . . TRBV19
CASSTFGLAGALRYEQYF TGTGCCAGCAGCACCTTTGGACTAGCGGGGGCCCTTCGATACGAGCAGTACTTC TRBJ2-7 TRBD2 . TRBV7-3
CASSLGGSGADTQYF TGTGCCAGCAGCTTAGGGGGCTCAGGGGCGGATACGCAGTATTTT TRBJ2-3 . many TRBV7-2
CASSLQGIGYTF TGTGCCAGCAGTTTACAGGGTATTGGCTACACCTTC TRBJ1-2 . many TRBV12-3/TRBV12-4
CASSYDTALYNEQFF TGTGCCAGCAGTTACGATACAGCCCTCTACAATGAGCAGTTCTTC TRBJ2-1 . few TRBV6-5